The 29 T cell receptor beta chains below all came from one sample that was sequenced in a study of blood T cell repertoires in COVID-19. Clones were read by immunoSEQ multiplex PCR, and TCRdb kept only the in-frame ones, dropping some. The sample holds around 81,000 clones, 80% seen once. The sequencing input was peripheral blood. All receptors derive from a human donor in a cohort sampled during active COVID-19.

The chain joins TRBV24-1 to TRBJ2-5; a weak D match, TRBD2 (6 bases). V lost 9 bases, J lost 5 bases, and 12 bases lay in between. The CDR3 loop spans 12 amino acids. Germline CDR1 and CDR2: KGHDR and SFDVKD. As DNA, the CDR3 is TGTGCCACCCCGGGAGTCTGGGAGACCCAGTACTTC. Residues: CATPGVWETQYF.

This chain connects TRBV20-1 to TRBJ1-4; no definite D call. This CDR3 has 11 amino acids. V was clipped by 3 bases and J by 8 bases, with 7 bases between them. Germline V gene sequence: CDR1 DFQATT, CDR2 SNEGSKA (reference sequence). DNA of the CDR3: TGCAGTGCTAGGTCCGGGGAAAAACTGTTTTTT. Its protein product is CSARSGEKLFF.

This clone has a single count. This sequence joins TRBV5-1 and TRBJ2-5, with TRBD2 matching over 8 bases. Per the germline V gene, CDR1 is SGHRS and CDR2 is YFSETQ. With V trimmed by 3 bases and J by 2 bases, 3 bases remained unmatched. This CDR3 comprises 14 residues. The CDR3 nucleotides read TGCGCCAGCAGCTCTGTAGCGGGGCAAGAGACCCAGTACTTC. Encoded protein: CASSSVAGQETQYF.

This clone showed up just a few times. This chain joins TRBV29-1 and TRBJ1-2, with D perhaps TRBD1 (5 bases). The CDR3 loop spans 12 amino acids. Germline V gives CDR1 SQVTM, CDR2 ANQGSEA. V was pared by 4 bases and J by 8 bases, with 14 bases between. DNA for the CDR3: TGCAGCGTTGGGTGGCTGACAGACGGCTACACCTTC. Translated, it gives CSVGWLTDGYTF.

The V call is TRBV6-2 or TRBV6-3, the J call TRBJ1-2; no definite D call. This CDR3 has 12 residues. Trimming took 0 bases from V and 5 from J, leaving 4 bases between them. The germline V gene encodes CDR1 MNHEY and CDR2 SVGEGT. The DNA for the CDR3 is TGTGCCAGCAGTTACTCCGGGTATGGCTACACCTTC. It encodes CASSYSGYGYTF.

The DNA of the CDR3 is TGCGCCAGCAGCCTGGGACTAGCGGGCTTCGGGGCAGATACGCAGTATTTT. It yields the protein CASSLGLAGFGADTQYF. The chain combines TRBV4-3 with TRBJ2-3; 12 nucleotides line up with TRBD2. The CDR3 has 17 residues. CDR1 is LGHNA and CDR2 is YSLEER in the germline V gene. With 4 bases clipped from V and 4 bases from J, the junction kept 9 bases outside the gene matches.

The genes are TRBV27 and TRBJ2-7; TRBD1 matches 10 bases. The germline gives CDR1 MNHEY, CDR2 SMNVEV (reference sequence). The V gene end was trimmed by 3 bases and the J gene end by 2 bases; junction bases not matched to a gene: 4. The CDR3 contains 15 residues. The CDR3 region is CASSLRQGAAYEQYF. In nucleotides, the CDR3 is TGTGCCAGCAGTTTGAGACAGGGGGCTGCCTACGAGCAGTACTTC.

V gene TRBV6-5 combines with J gene TRBJ2-7, with 7 bases lining up with TRBD1. Germline V gene lookup returns CDR1 MNHEY and CDR2 SVGAGI. The CDR3 is 13 residues long. V dropped 2 bases and J dropped 6; count of bases not matched to a gene: 4. CDR3 nucleotides: TGTGCCAGCAGTTACGACAGGGTAAGCGAGCAGTACTTC. Translating gives CASSYDRVSEQYF.

This clone was detected a few times. The chain recombines TRBV12-3 or TRBV12-4 with TRBJ2-7, with unresolved D. The germline V and J ends were trimmed by 5 bases and 3 bases, with 11 bases remaining between them. The CDR3 is made up of 13 amino acids. In nucleotides, the CDR3 is TGTGCCAGCAGTGAGACTGTAGGCTACGAGCAGTACTTC. It codes for CASSETVGYEQYF.

The rearrangement uses TRBV6-2 or TRBV6-3 and TRBJ1-1; 7 positions agree with TRBD1. Germline V lookup: CDR1 MNHEY, CDR2 SVGEGT. The CDR3 loop spans 14 amino acids. With V trimmed by 5 bases and J by 7 bases, 10 bases remained unmatched. CDR3 region: CASSRGQWAIEAFF. The CDR3 nucleotides are TGTGCCAGCAGTAGGGGACAGTGGGCGATTGAAGCTTTCTTT.

The chain couples TRBV7-2 to TRBJ1-1; D ambiguous. Trimming took 5 bases from V and 4 from J, leaving 8 bases between them. This CDR3 region has 12 residues. Per germline, CDR1 SGHTA and CDR2 FQGNSA. This CDR3 reads CASSLIRTEAFF. The CDR3 DNA is TGTGCCAGCAGCCTAATTCGCACTGAAGCTTTCTTT.

This clone was found once. The J gene is TRBJ2-1, the V gene TRBV5-1; 11 positions match TRBD2. With V trimmed by 0 bases and J by 6 bases, 2 bases remained unmatched. This CDR3 contains 15 residues. CDR1 is SGHRS, CDR2 YFSETQ, per germline. DNA of the CDR3: TGCGCCAGCAGCTTGGGTAGCGGGGGGGCCAATGAGCAGTTCTTC. The encoded protein is CASSLGSGGANEQFF.

The chain carries TRBV27 and TRBJ2-3, with TRBD2 identical over 12 bases. This CDR3 has 15 residues. Unmatched junction bases numbered 5, after V lost 5 bases and J lost 5 bases. Germline lookup yields CDR1 MNHEY and CDR2 SMNVEV (reference sequence). The DNA of the CDR3 is TGTGCCAGCAGTAGGCTAGCGGGAGGGCAAGATACGCAGTATTTT. It codes for CASSRLAGGQDTQYF.

The chain recombines TRBV29-1 with TRBJ2-7; perhaps TRBD1 as D (6 bases). Germline V gene lookup returns CDR1 SQVTM and CDR2 ANQGSEA. Between the trimmed V and J ends, which lost 3 bases and 2 bases, there was a span of 11 bases. The CDR3 totals 13 residues. The CDR3 region has the DNA TGCAGCGTTGAGGGCAGGGGACCCTACGAGCAGTACTTC. Translation: CSVEGRGPYEQYF.

This clone has only a few counts. The chain is built from TRBV6-6 and TRBJ2-3; D possibly corresponds to TRBD2 (5 bases). Per germline, CDR1 MNHNY and CDR2 SVGAGI (reference sequence). The CDR3 spans 15 residues. V was clipped by 5 bases and J by 2 bases, with 14 bases between them. CDR3 bases: TGTGCCAGCAGTCCGGAGAAGCGGAACACAGATACGCAGTATTTT. Amino acid sequence: CASSPEKRNTDTQYF.

This chain joins TRBV13 and TRBJ1-2; D is uncertain. The CDR3 runs 13 residues. V lost 3 bases, J lost 4 bases, and 9 bases lay in between. Germline lookup yields CDR1 PRHDT and CDR2 FYEKMQ (reference sequence). The CDR3 nucleotides read TGTGCCAGCAGCTTTGGTCGGTCCTATGGCTACACCTTC. Amino acids: CASSFGRSYGYTF.

This chain links TRBV7-2 with TRBJ2-1, with 9 bases lining up with TRBD1. The CDR3 consists of 15 residues. Germline V lookup: CDR1 SGHTA, CDR2 FQGNSA. V gave up 5 bases and J gave up 4 bases; unmatched junction bases: 6. The CDR3 DNA reads as TGTGCCAGCAGCAGATCCGGGACAGGGTACAATGAGCAGTTCTTC. This sequence encodes CASSRSGTGYNEQFF.

This clone was detected once. The chain joins TRBV6-2 or TRBV6-3 to TRBJ2-5, with 9 bases lining up with TRBD2. The CDR3 is 15 residues long. The V segment lost 2 bases and the J segment 4 bases; nucleotides outside the gene matches: 5. Germline CDR1 is MNHEY and CDR2 is SVGEGT. For the CDR3, the DNA is TGTGCCAGCAGTTACGCGGGAGGGCCTTTAGAGACCCAGTACTTC. This encodes CASSYAGGPLETQYF.

This rearrangement joins TRBV10-3 to TRBJ2-7, with 9 bases aligning to TRBD1. Per the germline V gene, CDR1 is ENHRY and CDR2 is SYGVKD. Losses at the gene ends were 6 bases for V and 3 bases for J; bases not matched to a gene: 6. The CDR3 runs to 14 residues. The CDR3 DNA follows: TGTGCCATCAGCGGGACAGGGTCGGACTACGAGCAGTACTTC. It codes for CAISGTGSDYEQYF.

CDR3 DNA: TGTGCCAGCAGCTTACGAGGGTATGGAGAAAAACTGTTTTTT. Its translation: CASSLRGYGEKLFF. The chain employs TRBV7-9 and TRBJ1-4; D is unresolved. Germline assignment: CDR1 SEHNR and CDR2 FQNEAQ (reference sequence). With 2 bases removed from V and 8 bases from J, the gap between germline ends came to 12 bases. The CDR3 contains 14 residues.

CDR3 DNA: TGTGCCAGCAGCTCGTCCGGGACACCTAGCAATCAGCCCCAGCATTTT. Translated: CASSSSGTPSNQPQHF. The rearrangement uses TRBV7-2 and TRBJ1-5; D may be TRBD1 (6 bases). Trimming took 4 bases from V and 0 from J, leaving 13 bases between them. The CDR3 totals 16 residues. Germline V gene lookup returns CDR1 SGHTA and CDR2 FQGNSA.

Many counts were recorded for this clone. The rearrangement joins TRBV24-1 to TRBJ2-7; possibly TRBD2 for D (5 bases). Germline loops: CDR1 KGHDR, CDR2 SFDVKD. Trimming removed 4 bases at V and 0 bases at J, with 9 bases between. CDR3 length equals 14 residues. For the CDR3, the DNA is TGTGCCACCAGTGAATCGAGGGCCTCCTACGAGCAGTACTTC. It specifies CATSESRASYEQYF.

The chain combines TRBV11-2 with TRBJ2-2, with 8 positions matching TRBD2. V was clipped by 3 bases and J by 3 bases; unmatched bases: 3. The germline V gene has CDR1 SGHAT and CDR2 FQNNGV. CDR3 length: 15 amino acids. The CDR3 coding sequence is TGTGCCAGCAGCTTTACAGCGGGGGACACCGGGGAGCTGTTTTTT. It specifies CASSFTAGDTGELFF.

In its sample, this clone was seen a few times. The chain recombines TRBV30 with TRBJ1-3; D call uncertain. The germline V and J ends were trimmed by 0 bases and 6 bases, with 6 bases remaining between them. The CDR3 has 12 residues. In germline, CDR1 is GTSNPN, CDR2 SVGIG (reference sequence). CDR3: CAWSVDKNTIYF. CDR3 in DNA: TGTGCCTGGAGTGTAGACAAAAACACCATATATTTT.

V and J are TRBV19 and TRBJ2-4; the D gene is possibly TRBD2 (6 bases). V lost 6 bases and J 0 bases, leaving 9 bases between the germline ends. Germline lookup yields CDR1 LNHDA and CDR2 SQIVND (reference sequence). The CDR3 length is 14 residues. CDR3: CASSEAGAKNIQYF. DNA for the CDR3: TGTGCCAGTAGCGAAGCGGGAGCCAAAAACATTCAGTACTTC. Full variable domain (missing parts from reference TRBV19 and TRBJ2-4): DGGITQSPKYLFRKEGQNVTLSCEQNLNHDAMYWYRQDPGQGLRLIYYSQIVNDFQKGDIAEGYSVSREKKESFPLTVTSAQKNPTAFYLCASSEAGAKNIQYFGAGTRLSVL.

The rearrangement links TRBV27 to TRBJ1-4; 9 positions agree with TRBD1. Germline trimming cut 5 bases from V and 7 bases from J; bases unmatched to any gene: 5. CDR1 MNHEY and CDR2 SMNVEV come from the germline V gene (reference sequence). CDR3 length equals 14 residues. The CDR3 sequence is CASSDRGAAEKLFF. The CDR3 bases are TGTGCCAGCAGTGACAGGGGGGCCGCTGAAAAACTGTTTTTT. The variable domain in full, completed from reference TRBV27 and TRBJ1-4, reads EAQVTQNPRYLITVTGKKLTVTCSQNMNHEYMSWYRQDPGLGLRQIYYSMNVEVTDKGDVPEGYKVSRKEKRNFPLILESPSPNQTSLYFCASSDRGAAEKLFFGSGTQLSVL.

The J gene is TRBJ1-1, the V gene TRBV14; D possibly corresponds to TRBD1 (5 bases). Trimming cost V 5 bases and J 8 bases, with 12 bases left between them. The CDR3 extends over 12 amino acids. Germline V CDR1 and CDR2: SGHDN, FVKESK. The CDR3 bases are TGTGCCAGCAGCGATGGGCCAGGGGAAGCTTTCTTT. Residues: CASSDGPGEAFF.

This clone was found a few times. This chain links TRBV18 with TRBJ2-7; D is uncertain. The CDR3 contains 13 residues. V was trimmed by 5 bases and J by 2 bases, leaving 10 bases between them. Per the germline V gene, CDR1 is KGHSH and CDR2 is LQKENI. The CDR3 coding sequence is TGTGCCAGCTCATCTTTGCCAGCCTACGAGCAGTACGTC. It translates to CASSSLPAYEQYV.

V gene TRBV12-2 combines with J gene TRBJ2-1; the D call of TRBD2 is as the table states it, not checked on the DNA. TRBV12-2 corresponds to a pseudogene. This CDR3 is 19 amino acids long. In DNA, the CDR3 is TGTGCAAGTCGCTTAAAGGGACTAGCGGGAGGATGCTCCTACAATGAGCAGTTCTTC. It is translated as CASRLKGLAGGCSYNEQFF.